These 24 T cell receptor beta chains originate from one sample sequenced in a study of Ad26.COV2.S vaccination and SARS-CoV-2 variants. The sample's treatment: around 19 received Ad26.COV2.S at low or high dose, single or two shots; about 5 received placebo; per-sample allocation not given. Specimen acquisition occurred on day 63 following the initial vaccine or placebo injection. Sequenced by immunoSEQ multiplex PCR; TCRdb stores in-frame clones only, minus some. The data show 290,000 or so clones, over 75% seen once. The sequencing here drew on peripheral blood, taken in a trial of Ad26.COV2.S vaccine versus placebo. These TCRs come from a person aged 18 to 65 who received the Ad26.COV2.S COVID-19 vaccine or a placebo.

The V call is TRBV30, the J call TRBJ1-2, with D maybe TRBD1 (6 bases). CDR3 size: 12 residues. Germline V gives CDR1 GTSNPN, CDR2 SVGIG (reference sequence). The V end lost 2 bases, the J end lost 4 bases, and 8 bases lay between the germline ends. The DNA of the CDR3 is TGTGCCTGGAGTTCAGGGGTCTATGGCTACACCTTC. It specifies CAWSSGVYGYTF.

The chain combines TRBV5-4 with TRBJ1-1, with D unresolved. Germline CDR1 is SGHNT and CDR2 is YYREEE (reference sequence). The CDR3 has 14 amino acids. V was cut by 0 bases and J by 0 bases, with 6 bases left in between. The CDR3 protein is CASSLAVLNTEAFF. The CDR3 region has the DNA TGTGCCAGCAGCTTGGCAGTCCTGAACACTGAAGCTTTCTTT.

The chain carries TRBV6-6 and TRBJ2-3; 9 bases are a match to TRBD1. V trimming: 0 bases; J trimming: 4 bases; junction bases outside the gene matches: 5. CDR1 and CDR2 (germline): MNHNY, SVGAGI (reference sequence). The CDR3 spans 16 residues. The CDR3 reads CASSYSGQGFADTQYF. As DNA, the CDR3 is TGTGCCAGCAGTTACTCGGGACAGGGTTTCGCAGATACGCAGTATTTT.

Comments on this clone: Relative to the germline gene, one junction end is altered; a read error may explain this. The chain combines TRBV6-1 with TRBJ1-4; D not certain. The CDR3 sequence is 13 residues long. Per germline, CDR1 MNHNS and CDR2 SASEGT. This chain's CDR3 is CASSEAGVAEGYF. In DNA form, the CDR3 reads TGTGCCAGCAGTGAAGCTGGGGTGGCAGAAGGGTATTTT.

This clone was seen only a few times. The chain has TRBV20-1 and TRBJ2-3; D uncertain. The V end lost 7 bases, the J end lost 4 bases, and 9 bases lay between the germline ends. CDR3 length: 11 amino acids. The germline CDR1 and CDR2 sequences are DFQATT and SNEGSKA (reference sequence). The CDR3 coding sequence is TGCAGTGGGATGATTGCAGATACGCAGTATTTT. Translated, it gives CSGMIADTQYF.

CDR3 region: CASSSGIGTEAFF. The CDR3, as DNA: TGCGCCAGCAGCTCAGGGATCGGCACTGAAGCTTTCTTT. The rearrangement joins TRBV5-1 to TRBJ1-1; perhaps TRBD1 as D (5 bases). This CDR3 is 13 amino acids long. The germline gives CDR1 SGHRS, CDR2 YFSETQ. V gave up 3 bases and J gave up 4 bases, with 10 bases separating them.

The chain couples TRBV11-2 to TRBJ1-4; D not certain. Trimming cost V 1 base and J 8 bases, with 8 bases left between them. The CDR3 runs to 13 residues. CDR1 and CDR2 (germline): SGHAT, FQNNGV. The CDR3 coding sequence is TGTGCCAGCAGCTTAGGCAAGGAGGAAAAACTGTTTTTT. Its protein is CASSLGKEEKLFF.

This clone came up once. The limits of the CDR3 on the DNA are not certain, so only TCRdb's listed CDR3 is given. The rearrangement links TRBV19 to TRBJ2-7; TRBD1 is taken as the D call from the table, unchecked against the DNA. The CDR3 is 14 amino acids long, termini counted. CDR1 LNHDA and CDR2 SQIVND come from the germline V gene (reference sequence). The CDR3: CATYRCPTTYEQYF.

CDR3: CASSLAPGDTYEQYF. In DNA form, the CDR3 reads TGCGCCAGCAGCTTGGCCCCAGGGGACACCTACGAGCAGTACTTC. The rearrangement links TRBV5-1 to TRBJ2-7, with TRBD1 as a possible D gene (6 bases). Germline V lookup: CDR1 SGHRS, CDR2 YFSETQ. V was cut by 0 bases and J by 2 bases, with 12 bases left in between. The CDR3 sequence is 15 residues long. Using reference TRBV5-1 and TRBJ2-7 for the parts outside the CDR3, the full variable domain is KAGVTQTPRYLIKTRGQQVTLSCSPISGHRSVSWYQQTPGQGLQFLFEYFSETQRNKGNFPGRFSGRQFSNSRSEMNVSTLELGDSALYLCASSLAPGDTYEQYFGPGTRLTVT.

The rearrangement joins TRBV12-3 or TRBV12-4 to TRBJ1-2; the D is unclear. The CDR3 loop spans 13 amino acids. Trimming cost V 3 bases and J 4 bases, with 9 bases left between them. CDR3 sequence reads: CASSFQVIYGYTF. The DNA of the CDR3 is TGTGCCAGCAGTTTCCAGGTGATCTATGGCTACACCTTC.

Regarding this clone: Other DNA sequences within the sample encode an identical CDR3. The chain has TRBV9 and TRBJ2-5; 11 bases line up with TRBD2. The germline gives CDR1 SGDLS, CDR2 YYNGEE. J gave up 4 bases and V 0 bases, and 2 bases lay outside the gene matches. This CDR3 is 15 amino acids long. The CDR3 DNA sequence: TGTGCCAGCAGCGTAGGTCTAGCGGGAGGAGAGACCCAGTACTTC. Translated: CASSVGLAGGETQYF.

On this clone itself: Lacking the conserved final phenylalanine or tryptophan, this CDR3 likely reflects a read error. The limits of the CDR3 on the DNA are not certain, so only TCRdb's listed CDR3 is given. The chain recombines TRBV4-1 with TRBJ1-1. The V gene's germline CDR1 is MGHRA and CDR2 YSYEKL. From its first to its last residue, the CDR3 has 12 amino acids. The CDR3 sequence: CASSQVQGSREY.

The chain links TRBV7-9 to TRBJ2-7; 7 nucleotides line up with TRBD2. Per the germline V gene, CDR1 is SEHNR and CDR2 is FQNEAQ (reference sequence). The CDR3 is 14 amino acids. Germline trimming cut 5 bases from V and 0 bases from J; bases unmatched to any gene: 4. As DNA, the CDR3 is TGTGCCAGCAGCCGGGGACTACACTCCTACGAGCAGTACTTC. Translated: CASSRGLHSYEQYF.

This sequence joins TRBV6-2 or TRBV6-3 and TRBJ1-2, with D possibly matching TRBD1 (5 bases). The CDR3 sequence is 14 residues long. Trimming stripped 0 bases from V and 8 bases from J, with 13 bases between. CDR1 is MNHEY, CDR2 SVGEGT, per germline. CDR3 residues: CASSYSTEGRGYTF. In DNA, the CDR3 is TGTGCCAGCAGTTACTCGACAGAGGGACGCGGCTACACCTTC.

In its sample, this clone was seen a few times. This chain's CDR3 is CATSRDGGPDTQYF. DNA for the CDR3: TGTGCCACCAGCAGAGATGGAGGTCCAGATACGCAGTATTTT. The V and J genes are TRBV15 and TRBJ2-3; the D gene is possibly TRBD2 (5 bases). Germline CDR1 LNHNV, CDR2 YYDKDF (reference sequence). The CDR3 has 14 residues. V was shortened by 0 bases and J by 4 bases, with 8 bases between the two germline ends. The full variable domain, rest sourced from reference TRBV15 and TRBJ2-3, is DAMVIQNPRYQVTQFGKPVTLSCSQTLNHNVMYWYQQKSSQAPKLLFHYYDKDFNNEADTPDNFQSRRPNTSFCFLDIRSPGLGDTAMYLCATSRDGGPDTQYFGPGTRLTVL.

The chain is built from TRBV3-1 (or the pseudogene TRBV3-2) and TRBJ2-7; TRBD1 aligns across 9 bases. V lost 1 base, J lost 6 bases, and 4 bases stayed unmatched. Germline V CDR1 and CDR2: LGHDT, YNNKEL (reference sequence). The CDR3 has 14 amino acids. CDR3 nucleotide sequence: TGTGCCAGCAGCCAAGGGGGACAGGGCGGCGAGCAGTACTTC. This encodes CASSQGGQGGEQYF.

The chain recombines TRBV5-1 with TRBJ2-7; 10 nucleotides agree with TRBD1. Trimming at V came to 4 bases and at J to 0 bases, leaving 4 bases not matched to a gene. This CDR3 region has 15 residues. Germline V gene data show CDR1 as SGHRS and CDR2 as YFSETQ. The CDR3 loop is CASSAGQGPSYEQYF. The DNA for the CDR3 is TGCGCCAGCAGCGCGGGACAGGGGCCCTCCTACGAGCAGTACTTC.

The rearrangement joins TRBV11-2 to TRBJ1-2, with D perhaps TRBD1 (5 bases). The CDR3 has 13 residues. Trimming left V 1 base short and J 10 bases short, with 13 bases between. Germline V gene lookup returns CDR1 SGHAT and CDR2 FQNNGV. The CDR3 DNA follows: TGTGCCAGCAGCTTAGCCAGGGCTTCGGACTACACCTTC. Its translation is CASSLARASDYTF.

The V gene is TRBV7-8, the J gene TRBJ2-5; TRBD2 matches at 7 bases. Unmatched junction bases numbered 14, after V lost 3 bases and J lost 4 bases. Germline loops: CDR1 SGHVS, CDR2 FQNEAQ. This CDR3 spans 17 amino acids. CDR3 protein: CASSFRVAGRDLETQYF. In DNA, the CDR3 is TGTGCCAGCAGCTTTCGTGTTGCGGGGAGGGATTTAGAGACCCAGTACTTC.

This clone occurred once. This CDR3 reads CASSLEGYQPQHF. CDR3 DNA: TGTGCCAGCAGCTTAGAAGGTTATCAGCCCCAGCATTTT. The rearrangement joins TRBV7-9 to TRBJ1-5; D gene uncertain. CDR1 SEHNR and CDR2 FQNEAQ come from the germline V gene (reference sequence). The V end lost 1 base, the J end lost 5 bases, and 6 bases lay between the germline ends. The CDR3 loop spans 13 amino acids.

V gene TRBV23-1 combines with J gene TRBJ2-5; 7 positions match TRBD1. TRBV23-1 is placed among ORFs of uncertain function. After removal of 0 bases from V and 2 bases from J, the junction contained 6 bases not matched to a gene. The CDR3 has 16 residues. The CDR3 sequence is CASSQSVGGRQETQYF. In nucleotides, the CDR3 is TGCGCCAGCAGTCAATCAGTAGGGGGCCGGCAAGAGACCCAGTACTTC.

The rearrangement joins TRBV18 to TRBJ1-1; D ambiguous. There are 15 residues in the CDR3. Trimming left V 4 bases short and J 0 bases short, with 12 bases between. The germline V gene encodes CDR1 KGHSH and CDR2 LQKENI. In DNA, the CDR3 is TGTGCCAGCTCACTAAAGGCAGACATGAACACTGAAGCTTTCTTT. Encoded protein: CASSLKADMNTEAFF.

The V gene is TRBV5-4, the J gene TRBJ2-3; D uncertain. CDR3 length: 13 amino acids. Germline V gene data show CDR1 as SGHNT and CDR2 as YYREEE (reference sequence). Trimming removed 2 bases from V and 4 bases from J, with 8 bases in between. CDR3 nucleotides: TGTGCCAGCAGCTTATCGGGCCCAGATACGCAGTATTTT. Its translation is CASSLSGPDTQYF.

The chain's CDR3 is CASSPGQGPRSFPNSPLHF. CDR3 DNA: TGTGCCAGCAGCCCTGGACAGGGGCCGCGGAGCTTCCCGAATTCACCCCTCCACTTT. This chain joins TRBV6-2 or TRBV6-3 and TRBJ1-6; 9 bases match TRBD1. Germline V CDR1 and CDR2: MNHEY, SVGEGT. This CDR3 has 19 residues. The ends lost 6 bases at V and 7 bases at J; junction bases unmatched: 19.